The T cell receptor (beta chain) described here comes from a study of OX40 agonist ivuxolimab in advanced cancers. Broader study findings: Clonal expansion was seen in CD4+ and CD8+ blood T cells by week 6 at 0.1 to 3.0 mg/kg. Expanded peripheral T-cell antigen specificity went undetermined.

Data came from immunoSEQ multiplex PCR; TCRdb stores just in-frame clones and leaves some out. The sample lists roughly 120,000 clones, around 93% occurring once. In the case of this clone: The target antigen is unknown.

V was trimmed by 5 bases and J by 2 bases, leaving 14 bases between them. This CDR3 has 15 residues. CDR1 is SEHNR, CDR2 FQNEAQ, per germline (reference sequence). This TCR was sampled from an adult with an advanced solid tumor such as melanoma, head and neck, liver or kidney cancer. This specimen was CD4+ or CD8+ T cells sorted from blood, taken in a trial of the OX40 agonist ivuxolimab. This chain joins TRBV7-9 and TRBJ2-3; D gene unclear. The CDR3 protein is CASSGPSTPTDTQYF. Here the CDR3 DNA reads TGTGCCAGCAGCGGACCGAGTACCCCCACAGATACGCAGTATTTT.